This T cell receptor beta chain was obtained from a study of cytomegalovirus exposure and HLA in healthy donors. At sampling all donors were nominally healthy, likely with unrecorded immune exposures. Researchers ran the PCR with 60 Vbeta and 13 Jbeta primers. Produced via immunoSEQ multiplex PCR; TCRdb's table is partial and in-frame only. The sample includes roughly 100,000 clones, around 69% of them seen just once. The receptor was derived from a woman between 55 and 75 years old in good health and CMV-seropositive. Specimen: PBMCs.

CDR3 in amino acids: CASSTSGGRQETQYF. The CDR3 DNA reads as TGTGCCAGCAGCACTAGCGGGGGACGTCAAGAGACCCAGTACTTC. V and J are TRBV7-2 and TRBJ2-5; 11 positions agree with TRBD2. The CDR3 has 15 amino acids. CDR1 and CDR2 from the germline V gene are SGHTA and FQGNSA. J was trimmed by 2 bases and V by 5 bases; bases with no gene match: 4.